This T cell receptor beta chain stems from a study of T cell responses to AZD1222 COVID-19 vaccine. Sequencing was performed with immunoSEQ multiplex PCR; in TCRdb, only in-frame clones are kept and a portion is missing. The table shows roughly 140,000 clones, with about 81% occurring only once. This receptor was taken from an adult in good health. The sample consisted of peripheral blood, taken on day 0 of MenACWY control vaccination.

The DNA of the CDR3 is TGTGCCAGTAGTATCATAGGACAGATTGAAGCTTTCTTT. This encodes CASSIIGQIEAFF. The chain carries TRBV19 and TRBJ1-1; a possible D gene is TRBD1 (6 bases). The length of the CDR3 is 13 residues. Trimming removed 3 bases at V and 7 bases at J, with 12 bases between. Germline V lookup: CDR1 LNHDA, CDR2 SQIVND (reference sequence).